This is a list of T cell receptor beta chains from one sample in a study of identical twins. TCRdb processed the 5' RACE reads anew with MiXCR; each CDR3 protein has one entry. The sample yields nearly 900,000 distinct CDR3 sequences, roughly 12% seen once. The same sample was also studied in work on yellow fever vaccine responses in identical twins.

Sequencing was done on a sample of PBMCs. These TCRs come from a woman under 30 in good health. The CDR3 runs from the conserved cysteine through the conserved F or W. Each record gives: J gene, clone size, D gene, V gene, CDR3 DNA, CDR3 protein. The D gene is left open where the match is weak. Expanded clones are given a class, and other clones once, few, many or no size at all.

J gene: TRBJ2-1; clone size: NA; D gene: TRBD2; V gene: TRBV20-1; CDR3 DNA: TGCAGTGCTAGGAGGGATACTAGCGGGGGGGACAATGAGCAGTTCTTC; CDR3 protein: CSARRDTSGGDNEQFF
J gene: TRBJ2-3; clone size: NA; D gene: NA; V gene: TRBV20-1; CDR3 DNA: TGCAGTGCTGACCGCCCCGGCCAGGGAGGCACAGATACGCAGTATTTT; CDR3 protein: CSADRPGQGGTDTQYF
J gene: TRBJ2-3; clone size: many; D gene: TRBD2; V gene: TRBV10-2; CDR3 DNA: TGCGCCAGCAGCTGGACTAGCGGGAGCTATGACCCAGATACGCAGTATTTT; CDR3 protein: CASSWTSGSYDPDTQYF
J gene: TRBJ2-1; clone size: NA; D gene: TRBD2; V gene: TRBV11-2; CDR3 DNA: TGTGCCAGCAGCAAAGGACTAGCGGGGGTGAAACCCTACAATGAGCAGTTCTTC; CDR3 protein: CASSKGLAGVKPYNEQFF
J gene: TRBJ2-5; clone size: NA; D gene: TRBD2; V gene: TRBV28; CDR3 DNA: TGTGCCAGCAGCCCGGGGGTAGCGGGAATATACCAAGAGACCCAGTACTTC; CDR3 protein: CASSPGVAGIYQETQYF
J gene: TRBJ1-2; clone size: NA; D gene: TRBD1; V gene: TRBV3-1; CDR3 DNA: TGTGCCAGCAGCCGGGAGGGACAGTTCTATGGCTACACCTTC; CDR3 protein: CASSREGQFYGYTF
J gene: TRBJ2-3; clone size: few; D gene: NA; V gene: TRBV13; CDR3 DNA: TGTGCCAGCAGCCAAGAGGGGGACACAGTCTATACGCAGTATTTT; CDR3 protein: CASSQEGDTVYTQYF
J gene: TRBJ2-7; clone size: few; D gene: NA; V gene: TRBV6-5; CDR3 DNA: TGTGCCAGCAGTTCCCGTGGCGGGAAGTCCTACGAGCAGTACTTC; CDR3 protein: CASSSRGGKSYEQYF
J gene: TRBJ2-1; clone size: many; D gene: TRBD2; V gene: TRBV7-9; CDR3 DNA: TGTGCCAGCAGCTTTCCGGGACTAGCGGGAGTCACTGAGCAGTTCTTC; CDR3 protein: CASSFPGLAGVTEQFF
J gene: TRBJ1-2; clone size: NA; D gene: NA; V gene: TRBV4-1; CDR3 DNA: TGCGCCAGCAGCCAAGTTCTTGGCAGGGGCTGGGGTGGCTACACCTTC; CDR3 protein: CASSQVLGRGWGGYTF
J gene: TRBJ2-1; clone size: few; D gene: TRBD1; V gene: TRBV28; CDR3 DNA: TGTGCCAGCAGTGAGGACAGGGCGATGGGGCAGTTCTTC; CDR3 protein: CASSEDRAMGQFF
J gene: TRBJ2-2; clone size: few; D gene: NA; V gene: TRBV6-1; CDR3 DNA: TGTGCCAGCAGTGAAGTTCCAGGGACCGGGGAGCTGTTTTTT; CDR3 protein: CASSEVPGTGELFF
J gene: TRBJ2-2; clone size: many; D gene: NA; V gene: TRBV10-3; CDR3 DNA: TGTGCCATCAGTGCCCCTTTTGACAGTACCAACACCGGGGAGCTGTTTTTT; CDR3 protein: CAISAPFDSTNTGELFF
J gene: TRBJ2-3; clone size: few; D gene: NA; V gene: TRBV9; CDR3 DNA: TGTGCCAGCAGCGCAAGGGGGGGCCTGACAGATACGCAGTATTTT; CDR3 protein: CASSARGGLTDTQYF
J gene: TRBJ1-2; clone size: many; D gene: TRBD1; V gene: TRBV5-1; CDR3 DNA: TGCGCCAGCAGCCCCCGAGTCAGCGGGACAGGGCTCAACTATGGCTACACCTTC; CDR3 protein: CASSPRVSGTGLNYGYTF
J gene: TRBJ2-3; clone size: NA; D gene: NA; V gene: TRBV5-1; CDR3 DNA: TGCGCCAGCAGCCAGCAGCGAGGCTGGACAGATACGCAGTATTTT; CDR3 protein: CASSQQRGWTDTQYF
J gene: TRBJ2-5; clone size: many; D gene: NA; V gene: TRBV18; CDR3 DNA: TGCGCCAGCAGTCCGACGGGCGAGACCCAGTACTTC; CDR3 protein: CASSPTGETQYF
J gene: TRBJ2-3; clone size: NA; D gene: NA; V gene: TRBV3-1; CDR3 DNA: TGTGCCAGCAGCCAAGATGTGGGGGGTTTTAGCGCAGATACGCAGTATTTT; CDR3 protein: CASSQDVGGFSADTQYF
J gene: TRBJ2-7; clone size: few; D gene: NA; V gene: TRBV12-3/TRBV12-4; CDR3 DNA: TGTGCCAGCAGTTTATGGGGACAATCATTTTACTTC; CDR3 protein: CASSLWGQSFYF
J gene: TRBJ2-1; clone size: few; D gene: NA; V gene: TRBV29-1; CDR3 DNA: TGCAGCGTTGGGGCAGCTGACTACAATGAGCAGTTCTTC; CDR3 protein: CSVGAADYNEQFF
J gene: TRBJ1-3; clone size: few; D gene: NA; V gene: TRBV3-1; CDR3 DNA: TGTGCCAGCAGCCCAACGGACATCTCTGGAAACACCATATATTTT; CDR3 protein: CASSPTDISGNTIYF
J gene: TRBJ1-1; clone size: NA; D gene: NA; V gene: TRBV15; CDR3 DNA: TGTGCCACCAGCAGAGAAGGGACGTCCGAAGCTTTCTTT; CDR3 protein: CATSREGTSEAFF
J gene: TRBJ2-1; clone size: NA; D gene: NA; V gene: TRBV9; CDR3 DNA: TGTGCCAGCAGCATCCAGGTAGGAGAAAACAATGAGCAGTTCTTC; CDR3 protein: CASSIQVGENNEQFF
J gene: TRBJ2-3; clone size: NA; D gene: TRBD1; V gene: TRBV3-1; CDR3 DNA: TGTGCCAGCAGCTCCGGGACAGGGTACGCAGATACGCAGTATTTT; CDR3 protein: CASSSGTGYADTQYF
J gene: TRBJ2-1; clone size: NA; D gene: NA; V gene: TRBV15; CDR3 DNA: TGTGCCACCAGCAGAGAGGGGAAGGGTTTCAATGAGCAGTTCTTC; CDR3 protein: CATSREGKGFNEQFF
J gene: TRBJ2-1; clone size: many; D gene: NA; V gene: TRBV20-1; CDR3 DNA: TGCAGTGCTAGTATGCAGGGAGTGTACAATGAGCAGTTCTTC; CDR3 protein: CSASMQGVYNEQFF
J gene: TRBJ1-5; clone size: many; D gene: NA; V gene: TRBV12-3/TRBV12-4; CDR3 DNA: TGTGCCAGCAGTTCCCTGGACAGCAATCAGCCCCAGCATTTT; CDR3 protein: CASSSLDSNQPQHF
J gene: TRBJ1-2; clone size: many; D gene: NA; V gene: TRBV12-3/TRBV12-4; CDR3 DNA: TGTGCCAGCAGTTTTGTACACACAAGCTATGGCTACACCTTC; CDR3 protein: CASSFVHTSYGYTF
J gene: TRBJ1-1; clone size: many; D gene: TRBD1; V gene: TRBV12-3/TRBV12-4; CDR3 DNA: TGTGCCAGCAGGGACCGGGACAGGGGTTGGGACACTGAAGCTTTCTTT; CDR3 protein: CASRDRDRGWDTEAFF
J gene: TRBJ2-7; clone size: few; D gene: NA; V gene: TRBV5-6; CDR3 DNA: TGTGCCAGCAGCTTGGTGGGCCTCGCCTACGAGCAGTACTTC; CDR3 protein: CASSLVGLAYEQYF
J gene: TRBJ1-1; clone size: few; D gene: NA; V gene: TRBV15; CDR3 DNA: TGTGCCACCAGCAGAGATTTGGCAGGGAGGGCTTTCTTT; CDR3 protein: CATSRDLAGRAFF
J gene: TRBJ2-2; clone size: NA; D gene: NA; V gene: TRBV6-1; CDR3 DNA: TGTGCCAGCAGTGAAGCGCTTCGGGGAGCCGGGGAGCTGTTTTTT; CDR3 protein: CASSEALRGAGELFF
J gene: TRBJ2-3; clone size: NA; D gene: NA; V gene: TRBV9; CDR3 DNA: TGTGCCAGCAGCGTAGTTGGGACTGGAACAGATACGCAGTATTTT; CDR3 protein: CASSVVGTGTDTQYF
J gene: TRBJ2-3; clone size: many; D gene: NA; V gene: TRBV11-2; CDR3 DNA: TGTGCCAGCATCTCCTCCGGGACTTATACGCAGTATTTT; CDR3 protein: CASISSGTYTQYF
J gene: TRBJ2-1; clone size: NA; D gene: NA; V gene: TRBV7-2; CDR3 DNA: TGTGCCAGCAGCTTAGTGTTGATGACGGAGACCTACAATGAGCAGTTCTTC; CDR3 protein: CASSLVLMTETYNEQFF
J gene: TRBJ2-2; clone size: many; D gene: TRBD2; V gene: TRBV29-1; CDR3 DNA: TGCAGCGCCCTCCCCCCCCGGGGGGGGACCGGGGAGCTGTTTTTT; CDR3 protein: CSALPPRGGTGELFF
J gene: TRBJ1-5; clone size: many; D gene: TRBD1; V gene: TRBV20-1; CDR3 DNA: TGCAGTGCTAGGGGGACAGGGAATCAGCCCCAGCATTTT; CDR3 protein: CSARGTGNQPQHF
J gene: TRBJ2-7; clone size: NA; D gene: NA; V gene: TRBV5-1; CDR3 DNA: TGCGCCAGCAGCCCACAGCATGGCAGTCCCTACGAGCAGTACTTC; CDR3 protein: CASSPQHGSPYEQYF
J gene: TRBJ2-7; clone size: NA; D gene: NA; V gene: TRBV7-2; CDR3 DNA: TGTGCCAGCAGCCGCCCCCGGGCTCTAGGGTCGGGCGAGCAGTACTTC; CDR3 protein: CASSRPRALGSGEQYF
J gene: TRBJ2-1; clone size: few; D gene: TRBD2; V gene: TRBV20-1; CDR3 DNA: TGCAGTGCTTCGGGGGGATGGTACAATGAGCAGTTCTTC; CDR3 protein: CSASGGWYNEQFF
J gene: TRBJ2-2; clone size: many; D gene: TRBD1; V gene: TRBV7-6; CDR3 DNA: TGTGCCAGCAGCATAATGACAGGGGTCGGCACCGGGGAGCTGTTTTTT; CDR3 protein: CASSIMTGVGTGELFF
J gene: TRBJ2-5; clone size: once; D gene: NA; V gene: TRBV7-8; CDR3 DNA: TGTGCCAGCAGCTTAGATGGGGGGGCCCCGTGGGAGACCCAGTACTTC; CDR3 protein: CASSLDGGAPWETQYF
J gene: TRBJ2-2; clone size: few; D gene: TRBD2; V gene: TRBV11-2; CDR3 DNA: TGTGCCAGCAGCTCACCTACTAGCGGGATAGTAGCGAACACCGGGGAGCTGTTTTTT; CDR3 protein: CASSSPTSGIVANTGELFF
J gene: TRBJ2-1; clone size: many; D gene: NA; V gene: TRBV20-1; CDR3 DNA: TGCAGTGCTAGACCCCTCAATGAGCAGTTCTTC; CDR3 protein: CSARPLNEQFF
J gene: TRBJ2-5; clone size: few; D gene: TRBD2; V gene: TRBV2; CDR3 DNA: TGTGCCAGCAGGGAAGCGGGAGGCAACCAAGAGACCCAGTACTTC; CDR3 protein: CASREAGGNQETQYF
J gene: TRBJ1-5; clone size: few; D gene: TRBD1; V gene: TRBV3-1; CDR3 DNA: TGTGCCAGCAGCCAAGGGTCAGGGGGCGGTCAGCCCCAGCATTTT; CDR3 protein: CASSQGSGGGQPQHF
J gene: TRBJ2-7; clone size: few; D gene: NA; V gene: TRBV7-7; CDR3 DNA: TGTGCCAGCAGCTTAGGTTTGGGGAATGACGAGCAGTACTTC; CDR3 protein: CASSLGLGNDEQYF
J gene: TRBJ2-1; clone size: many; D gene: TRBD2; V gene: TRBV11-2; CDR3 DNA: TGTGCCAGCAGCTCCACCCTTCTAGCGGGGGGCGGTATTTATGAGCAGTTCTTC; CDR3 protein: CASSSTLLAGGGIYEQFF
J gene: TRBJ2-4; clone size: NA; D gene: NA; V gene: TRBV6-1; CDR3 DNA: TGTGCCAGCAGACCTCCGGGCAGCCTAGCCAAAAACATTCAGTACTTC; CDR3 protein: CASRPPGSLAKNIQYF
J gene: TRBJ2-1; clone size: NA; D gene: NA; V gene: TRBV11-1; CDR3 DNA: TGTGCCAGCAGCCGGTGGGCGGGGGACAACCTCGGGGACAATGAGCAGTTCTTC; CDR3 protein: CASSRWAGDNLGDNEQFF
J gene: TRBJ1-2; clone size: many; D gene: TRBD1; V gene: TRBV12-3/TRBV12-4; CDR3 DNA: TGTGCCAGCAGCCAGGACAGGCTCGGCTACACCTTC; CDR3 protein: CASSQDRLGYTF
J gene: TRBJ2-7; clone size: NA; D gene: NA; V gene: TRBV2; CDR3 DNA: TGTGCCAGCAGTTCCTACAGGGCCAACCCCTACGAGCAGTACTTC; CDR3 protein: CASSSYRANPYEQYF
J gene: TRBJ2-2; clone size: few; D gene: TRBD2; V gene: TRBV11-2; CDR3 DNA: TGTGCCAGCAGCTTAATTGGCGGGAGTGGCACCGGGGAGCTGTTTTTT; CDR3 protein: CASSLIGGSGTGELFF
J gene: TRBJ1-2; clone size: NA; D gene: NA; V gene: TRBV28; CDR3 DNA: TGTGCCAGCAGTTCGACGACATTCCTGGGGCCTGGCTACACCTTC; CDR3 protein: CASSSTTFLGPGYTF
J gene: TRBJ2-1; clone size: few; D gene: TRBD2; V gene: TRBV6-5; CDR3 DNA: TGTGCCAGCAGTTACATGAGCGGGATCTTCAATGAGCAGTTCTTC; CDR3 protein: CASSYMSGIFNEQFF